The rows below give T cell receptor beta chains drawn from one sample of a study of graft-versus-host responses after intestinal transplantation. Sequencing was performed with immunoSEQ multiplex PCR; in TCRdb, only in-frame clones are kept and a portion is missing. The sample records roughly 81,000 clones, roughly 80% being singletons. Their specific antigens are unknown. Specimen: unstimulated CD4+ T cells sorted from spleen or lymph node cells, collected before intestinal transplant. The origin of the receptors is a human donor who received an intestinal transplant. The CDR3 runs from the conserved cysteine through the conserved F or W. D genes are given only for firm matches. For some rows the clone size is stated as once, few or many, or as a class when expanded; others skip it.

TRBV4-2	TRBJ2-4	TRBD2	-	TGTGCCAGCAGCCAAGATAGCGGGGCGGGGGCCAAAAACATTCAGTACTTC	CASSQDSGAGAKNIQYF
TRBV14	TRBJ1-1	-	-	TGTGCCAGCAGCCAAGCCCACCTCCAGAACGGGGCTTTCTTT	CASSQAHLQNGAFF
TRBV7-3	TRBJ1-1	-	-	TGTGCCAGCAGCTTAGATTCCGGTGAAGCTTTCTTT	CASSLDSGEAFF
TRBV2	TRBJ1-6	-	-	TGTGCCAGCAGACCTGGAGGGTCACCCCTCCACTTT	CASRPGGSPLHF
TRBV28	TRBJ2-7	-	-	TGTGCCAGCAGACTAGACTCGTACGAGCAGTACTTC	CASRLDSYEQYF
TRBV30	TRBJ1-4	-	-	TGTGCCTGGAGTGTAGCTGGGGGCCGTTTTAATGAAAAACTGTTTTTT	CAWSVAGGRFNEKLFF
TRBV5-1	TRBJ2-6	-	-	TGCGCCAGCAGCTTGTCGGTACAGGGTGGGACGAATTCTGGGGCCAACGTCCTGACTTTC	CASSLSVQGGTNSGANVLTF
TRBV4-2	TRBJ2-7	-	-	TGTGCCAGCAGCCAAGAAGAGGACAGTTTCTACGAGCAGTACTTC	CASSQEEDSFYEQYF
TRBV2	TRBJ1-2	TRBD1	-	TGTGCCAGCAGTTGGGACAGGGGTAGCTATGGCTACACCTTC	CASSWDRGSYGYTF
TRBV29-1	TRBJ1-1	TRBD1	-	TGCAGCGTTGACAAGGACAGGGGGTATGGCGGAGCTTTCTTT	CSVDKDRGYGGAFF
TRBV29-1	TRBJ2-7	TRBD1	few	TGCAGCGTAGGGACAGGGAAACTATACGAGCAGTACTTC	CSVGTGKLYEQYF
TRBV2	TRBJ2-5	-	-	TGTGCCAGCAGCGGTTTTGGTAGGGGGTCCCTCCAAGAGACCCAGTACTTC	CASSGFGRGSLQETQYF
TRBV18	TRBJ1-2	-	few	TGTGCCAGCTCATTTTCTGGGGCAGACTATGGCTACACCTTC	CASSFSGADYGYTF
TRBV5-4	TRBJ2-7	TRBD2	-	TGTGCCAGCAGCTTAGAGGGCAGCGGGATGGAATTT	CASSLEGSGMEF
TRBV2	TRBJ2-1	-	-	TGTGCCAGCAGTGAGGGCGGGGCCTGGGATGAGCAGTTCTTC	CASSEGGAWDEQFF
TRBV9	TRBJ2-3	-	few	TGTGCCAGCAGCGTAGCTAAGGTGGGCGCGCAGTATTTT	CASSVAKVGAQYF
TRBV7-3	TRBJ2-1	-	few	TGTGCCAGCAGCCTGACTTCATCTGGTAATGAGCAGTTCTTC	CASSLTSSGNEQFF
TRBV6-5	TRBJ2-1	-	-	TGTGCCAGCAGCCGACAGAGCTCCTACAATGAGCAGTTCTTC	CASSRQSSYNEQFF
TRBV28	TRBJ2-3	-	-	TGTGCCAGCAGACTTCCTTCCACGGGCACAGATACGCAGTATTTT	CASRLPSTGTDTQYF
TRBV6-4	TRBJ2-3	-	-	TGTGCCAGCAGCCCCCGGGATTCAGATACGCAGTATTTT	CASSPRDSDTQYF
TRBV29-1	TRBJ2-2	-	-	TGCAGTGCGGGGGCTGCCACCGGGGAGCTGTTTTTT	CSAGAATGELFF
TRBV6-5	TRBJ1-5	TRBD1	-	TGTGCCAGCAGTTACCAGGGGGCGAAAGGGAATCAGCCCCAGCATTTT	CASSYQGAKGNQPQHF
TRBV4-1	TRBJ1-1	TRBD1	-	TGCGCCAGCAGCCAATCAGGGACCGGGACAGGGGCCTTACCCGCTTTT	CASSQSGTGTGALPAF
TRBV6-5	TRBJ2-7	-	-	TGTGCCAGCAGTTACTCTTACAGAACCTACGAGCAGTACTTC	CASSYSYRTYEQYF
TRBV4-1	TRBJ1-1	-	-	TGCGCCAGCAGCCCCGCCCGCGGGAACACTGAAGCTTTCTTT	CASSPARGNTEAFF